This TCR beta chain is drawn from a study of blood T cell repertoires in COVID-19. The wider study: Samples taken during acute and convalescent COVID-19 were collected in the United States, Italy and Spain. Sources were T cells, B-cell-depleted T cells, or PBMCs; the material itself was cDNA or gDNA.

Source study methods: It was from reference gene primer amplification that nucleated cell counts were estimated. Clones were read by immunoSEQ multiplex PCR, and TCRdb kept only the in-frame ones, dropping some. For V, J and clone size, that table is used; D and trimming come from the DNA. Of some 340,000 clones listed, around 82% were seen once; the top ten hold 2.5% to 3%. Sequenced material: peripheral blood. The TCR sequence derives from a man younger than 45 with active or convalescent COVID-19.

Here the CDR3 reads CASSQGLAGTTDTQYF. In nucleotides, the CDR3 is TGTGCCAGCAGCCAAGGACTAGCGGGAACCACAGATACGCAGTATTTT. The rearrangement uses TRBV3-1 (or the pseudogene TRBV3-2) and TRBJ2-3; TRBD2 aligns across 11 bases. The CDR3 consists of 16 residues. Germline trimming cut 1 base from V and 2 bases from J; bases unmatched to any gene: 2. CDR1 LGHDT and CDR2 YNNKEL come from the germline V gene (reference sequence).